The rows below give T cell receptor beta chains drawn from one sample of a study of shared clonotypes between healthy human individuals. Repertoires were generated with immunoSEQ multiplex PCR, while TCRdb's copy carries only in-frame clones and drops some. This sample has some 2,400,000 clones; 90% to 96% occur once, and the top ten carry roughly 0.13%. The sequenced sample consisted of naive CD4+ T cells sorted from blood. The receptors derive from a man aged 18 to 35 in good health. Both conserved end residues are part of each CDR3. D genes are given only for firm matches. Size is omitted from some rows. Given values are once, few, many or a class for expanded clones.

TGTGCCAGCAGTACGGACACTACGAACACTGAAGCTTTCTTT CASSTDTTNTEAFF TRBV7-6 . . TRBJ1-1
TGCAGCGTTGCGGGGGGCCAAGAGACCCAGTACTTC CSVAGGQETQYF TRBV29-1 . TRBD2 TRBJ2-5
TGCGCCAGCAGCTTGGGACTAGCGGGGGGGCAAGATACGCAGTATTTT CASSLGLAGGQDTQYF TRBV5-1 . TRBD2 TRBJ2-3
TGTGCCAGCAGCTTCGCAACCGGGACAGGGTACGAGCAGTACTTC CASSFATGTGYEQYF TRBV11-3 . TRBD1 TRBJ2-7
TGTGCCAGCAGTGCAGTAGTACGAGCGGGAAAGTACCAAGAGACCCAGTACTTC CASSAVVRAGKYQETQYF TRBV6-4 . TRBD2 TRBJ2-5
TGCAGCGCGGGACAGGGGGCGGGGACTGAAGCTTTCTTT CSAGQGAGTEAFF TRBV29-1 . TRBD1 TRBJ1-1
TGCGCCAGCAGGGACAGGGGGCTCGTGGACTATGGCTACACCTTC CASRDRGLVDYGYTF TRBV5-1 . TRBD1 TRBJ1-2
TGTGCCAGCAGTCCACTGGGTGGCACTGAAGCTTTCTTT CASSPLGGTEAFF TRBV6-1 . . TRBJ1-1
TGTGCCAGTAGTTCCGAGGGTCACCTCCACTTT CASSSEGHLHF TRBV19 . . TRBJ1-6
TGTGCCAGCACCCAGGGGGGGAACACTGAAGCTTTCTTT CASTQGGNTEAFF TRBV27 . TRBD1 TRBJ1-1
TGTGCCTGGAGCGCCACACGGAACACTGAAGCTTTCTTT CAWSATRNTEAFF TRBV30 . . TRBJ1-1
TGTGCCAGCAGTTCCCAGGACAGACACGAGCAGTACTTC CASSSQDRHEQYF TRBV28 . . TRBJ2-7
TGTGCCAGCAGCTTAGCAGGGACAGAGCAGTTCTTC CASSLAGTEQFF TRBV11-2 . . TRBJ2-1
TGTGCCAGCAGCTCCCCCGGGACCTTCACTGAAGCTTTCTTT CASSSPGTFTEAFF TRBV6-5 once . TRBJ1-1
TGCGCCAGCAGCTTGGGGGACAGTGGCAATCAGCCCCAGCATTTT CASSLGDSGNQPQHF TRBV5-1 . TRBD1 TRBJ1-5
TGCGCCAGCAGCCAACCAACAGGGGCGAGCAGCAATGAGCAGTTCTTC CASSQPTGASSNEQFF TRBV4-1 . TRBD1 TRBJ2-1
TGCGCCATAAGGGACAGTAACACTGAAGCTTTCTTT CAIRDSNTEAFF TRBV10-2 once TRBD1 TRBJ1-1
TGCAGCGTCCAGGGGAGGCACGAGCAGTACTTC CSVQGRHEQYF TRBV29-1 . . TRBJ2-7
TGTGCCAGCAGCCGACCCAGGGGCGAGACCGGGGAGCTGTTTTTT CASSRPRGETGELFF TRBV5-4 . . TRBJ2-2
TGTGCCAGCAGCTTGGTTATGGGAGCAGGGGAGCAGTACTTC CASSLVMGAGEQYF TRBV5-4 . . TRBJ2-7
TGTGCCACGCGAGACTTGAACACCGGGGAGCTGTTTTTT CATRDLNTGELFF TRBV10-3 . . TRBJ2-2
TGTGCCAGCAGACGACTAGCGAGCGATGAGCAGTTCTTC CASRRLASDEQFF TRBV5-4 . TRBD2 TRBJ2-1
TGTGCCAGCAGCTTGGGTGTGAGGCCCGGTGAGCAGTTCTTC CASSLGVRPGEQFF TRBV5-6 . . TRBJ2-1
TGTGCCAGCTCACCAGGGGCGTTCTACGAGCAGTACTTC CASSPGAFYEQYF TRBV19 . . TRBJ2-7
TGTGCCTGGCGCGACTACGGGGCCGGGACAGGGAGCTTCTACGAGCAGTACTTC CAWRDYGAGTGSFYEQYF TRBV30 . TRBD1 TRBJ2-7
TGTGCCAGCAGTCCATCCCTTCGCGGGACTGGCAAAGAGACCCAGTACTTC CASSPSLRGTGKETQYF TRBV28 . . TRBJ2-5
TGTGCCAGCTCACCAATGTATGGGACAGGGATCCCAGATACGCAGTATTTT CASSPMYGTGIPDTQYF TRBV18 . TRBD1 TRBJ2-3
TGTGCCAGCAGCCTGGACGGGTTATTCACAGATACGCAGTATTTT CASSLDGLFTDTQYF TRBV7-2 . . TRBJ2-3
TGTGCCAGCAGTTCCCAGGGGAAGGGGCAAGAGACCCAGTACTTC CASSSQGKGQETQYF TRBV28 . . TRBJ2-5
TGTGCCATTGGCGCCGATACTGAAGCTTTCTTT CAIGADTEAFF TRBV10-3 . . TRBJ1-1
TGCGCCAGCAGCTTGAGTTCAGAACGTTTTGATACGCAGTATTTT CASSLSSERFDTQYF TRBV5-1 . . TRBJ2-3
TGTGCCAGCAGCCACGGCCTTAGTTCCAAAAGGGATACGCAGTATTTT CASSHGLSSKRDTQYF TRBV14 . . TRBJ2-3
TGCGCCAGCAGGAGGACCTTCTATGGCTACACCTTC CASRRTFYGYTF TRBV23-1 . . TRBJ1-2
TGTGCCAGTTCAGCGGGGGTCTCCTACGAGCAGTACTTC CASSAGVSYEQYF TRBV28 . TRBD2 TRBJ2-7
TGCGCCAGCAGGGAACAGGGGAGCAATCAGCCCCAGCATTTT CASREQGSNQPQHF TRBV10-2 . TRBD1 TRBJ1-5
TGTGCCAGCAGCCCGGGACAGGTCTTCGGGGAGCTGTTTTTT CASSPGQVFGELFF TRBV11-2 . TRBD1 TRBJ2-2
TGTGCCAGCAGCATTACGGGGTCATCCTTTTACGAGCAGTACTTC CASSITGSSFYEQYF TRBV7-9 . . TRBJ2-7
TGCGCCAGCAGCGCGCTTAAGACCCAGTACTTC CASSALKTQYF TRBV10-2 . . TRBJ2-5
TGTGCCAGCAGCGTGACAGGGGAAACTTCACCCCTCCACTTT CASSVTGETSPLHF TRBV7-9 once TRBD1 TRBJ1-6
TGTGCCAGCAGCTTGGGGGAAACGGAGAACACCGGGGAGCTGTTTTTT CASSLGETENTGELFF TRBV5-6 . . TRBJ2-2
TGTGCCAGCAGTAAGACTAGCGGTAATGAGCAGTTCTTC CASSKTSGNEQFF TRBV6-6 . TRBD2 TRBJ2-1
TGTGCCTGGAGTGGGGGACAGGGGACAATTATGAACACTGAAGCTTTCTTT CAWSGGQGTIMNTEAFF TRBV30 . TRBD1 TRBJ1-1
TGCAGCGTCGGGAACGGCTCCTCCGGGGCCAACGTCCTGACTTTC CSVGNGSSGANVLTF TRBV29-1 . . TRBJ2-6
TGCGCCAGCACCCGTCCTATCCCTATCTACGAGCAGTACTTC CASTRPIPIYEQYF TRBV5-1 . . TRBJ2-7
TGTGCCAGCAGCGTAGCTGTCTATAGCCAGGGAGAGACCCAGTACTTC CASSVAVYSQGETQYF TRBV9 . . TRBJ2-5
TGTGCCAGCAGCCAAGGGACAGGGGACCGCACAGATACGCAGTATTTT CASSQGTGDRTDTQYF TRBV4-2 . TRBD1 TRBJ2-3
TGCGCCAGCAGCTCGGGACAGGGTGGCACAGATACGCAGTATTTT CASSSGQGGTDTQYF TRBV5-1 . TRBD1 TRBJ2-3
TGTGCCAGCAGTTTCGTAGCGGAACACTACAATGAGCAGTTCTTC CASSFVAEHYNEQFF TRBV28 once . TRBJ2-1
TGTGCCAGTAGTAAGCGGGAGGGCAATCAGCCCCAGCATTTT CASSKREGNQPQHF TRBV19 . . TRBJ1-5
TGTGCCACCTCCCGCACAGGCGGAGGGACCCAGTACTTC CATSRTGGGTQYF TRBV2 . . TRBJ2-5
TGCGCCAGCAGTCAATTGAGGTCCCCCCCTGAAGCTTTCTTT CASSQLRSPPEAFF TRBV23-1 . . TRBJ1-1
TGCGCCAGCAGCTCGTCTAGCGGGGTCTCCTACGAGCAGTACTTC CASSSSSGVSYEQYF TRBV5-1 . TRBD2 TRBJ2-7
TGTGCCAGCAGTTTTTACCGGACTAGCGGTACCTACAATGAGCAGTTCTTC CASSFYRTSGTYNEQFF TRBV27 . TRBD2 TRBJ2-1
TGTGCCAGCCTCCCGCGTCGGACCCTGAACACTGAAGCTTTCTTT CASLPRRTLNTEAFF TRBV7-2 . . TRBJ1-1
TGTGCCAGCAGTTTGAATAGCAATCAGCAGTTCTTC CASSLNSNQQFF TRBV6-6 . . TRBJ2-1
TGCAGCGTTGTGGGGGGTCTTAATGAAAAACTGTTTTTT CSVVGGLNEKLFF TRBV29-1 . . TRBJ1-4
TGCAGCGTTGGCGGGAATGAGCAGTTCTTC CSVGGNEQFF TRBV29-1 few . TRBJ2-1
TGTGCCAGCTGCCCCGAGGAGGGCATGAAGCAGTATTTT CASCPEEGMKQYF TRBV18 . . TRBJ2-3
TGCGCCAGCAGCTTGGGGAGCGGGACTAGCACAGATACGCAGTATTTT CASSLGSGTSTDTQYF TRBV5-1 . TRBD2 TRBJ2-3
TGTGCCAGCAGCTCGACAGGGTATAATTCACCCCTCCACTTT CASSSTGYNSPLHF TRBV11-2 . TRBD1 TRBJ1-6